A single sample is the source of the 17 T cell receptor beta chains below, sequenced in a study of cytomegalovirus exposure and HLA in healthy donors. Assay used: immunoSEQ multiplex PCR; TCRdb lists only in-frame clones, some missing. Seen here are about 140,000 clones, 91% observed once, and the top ten hold about 0.64%. Sequencing used PBMCs. The receptors were sampled from a man aged 18 to 29 in good health and CMV-seronegative.

V is TRBV7-2 and J is TRBJ1-1, with TRBD1 matching 8 bases. The CDR3 contains 15 residues. From germline, CDR1 is SGHTA and CDR2 FQGNSA. With V trimmed by 5 bases and J by 0 bases, 5 bases remained unmatched. CDR3 amino acids: CASSAGTGMNTEAFF. Written as DNA, the CDR3 is TGTGCCAGCAGCGCGGGGACAGGCATGAACACTGAAGCTTTCTTT.

The chain carries TRBV5-6 and TRBJ1-2; the match to TRBD1 covers 7 bases. Trimming removed 4 bases from V and 7 bases from J; junction bases left unmatched: 13. Looked up from germline, CDR1 is SGHDT and CDR2 is YYEEEE. The CDR3 runs to 15 residues. DNA of the CDR3: TGTGCCAGCAGCCCGCCGACAGGGCCTACGTTTGGCTACACCTTC. Translation gives CASSPPTGPTFGYTF. Combining the CDR3 with reference TRBV5-6 and TRBJ1-2 gives the whole variable domain DAGVTQSPTHLIKTRGQQVTLRCSPKSGHDTVSWYQQALGQGPQFIFQYYEEEERQRGNFPDRFSGHQFPNYSSELNVNALLLGDSALYLCASSPPTGPTFGYTFGSGTRLTVV.

The J gene is TRBJ2-7, the V gene TRBV5-6; 7 bases are a match to TRBD2. Germline V CDR1 and CDR2: SGHDT, YYEEEE. V was pared by 4 bases and J by 2 bases, with 6 bases of the junction left unmatched. This CDR3 comprises 14 residues. The CDR3 nucleotides are TGTGCCAGCAGCGGGAGACGGGGGGCCTACGAGCAGTACGTC. It is translated as CASSGRRGAYEQYV.

The chain joins TRBV7-6 to TRBJ1-1; D remains ambiguous. V was shortened by 5 bases and J by 1 base, with 11 bases between the two germline ends. CDR3 length: 14 residues. Germline V CDR1 and CDR2: SGHVS, FNYEAQ. This CDR3 is CASSPRSGNTEAFF. CDR3 nucleotide sequence: TGTGCCAGCAGCCCTCGTTCGGGGAACACTGAAGCTTTCTTT.

The V and J genes are TRBV30 and TRBJ1-1; 7 nucleotides match TRBD1. Germline V lookup: CDR1 GTSNPN, CDR2 SVGIG (reference sequence). V trimming: 2 bases; J trimming: 1 base; junction bases outside the gene matches: 1. The CDR3 runs to 13 residues. CDR3 sequence (DNA): TGTGCCTGGAGTAGACAGGGGAACACTGAAGCTTTCTTT. It translates to CAWSRQGNTEAFF. Full variable domain (outside the CDR3, taken from reference TRBV30 and TRBJ1-1): SQTIHQWPATLVQPVGSPLSLECTVEGTSNPNLYWYRQAAGRGLQLLFYSVGIGQISSEVPQNLSASRPQDRQFILSSKKLLLSDSGFYLCAWSRQGNTEAFFGQGTRLTVV.

The chain couples TRBV18 to TRBJ2-7; maybe TRBD2 (6 bases). Germline values: CDR1 KGHSH, CDR2 LQKENI. The ends were cut back, 5 bases at V and 4 bases at J, with 18 bases in the middle. This CDR3 contains 15 residues. The CDR3 here is CASSTDGSVRYEQYF. DNA of the CDR3: TGTGCCAGCTCAACCGACGGGAGCGTCCGGTACGAGCAGTACTTC.

CDR3: CASSIDGGTDTQYF. The CDR3 DNA sequence: TGTGCCAGTAGTATAGACGGGGGCACAGATACGCAGTATTTT. This chain connects TRBV19 to TRBJ2-3, with D possibly being TRBD2 (5 bases). The CDR3 totals 14 residues. Germline V gene sequence: CDR1 LNHDA, CDR2 SQIVND (reference sequence). V shed 0 bases and J shed 1 base, with 5 bases lying between them.

The chain carries TRBV2 and TRBJ1-2; TRBD1 matches 8 bases. CDR1 and CDR2 from the germline V gene are SNHLY and FYNNEI. This CDR3 is 12 amino acids long. V lost 9 bases, J lost 5 bases, and 5 bases stayed unmatched. CDR3 amino acids: CARQGVRYGYTF. The CDR3 bases are TGTGCCAGACAGGGGGTGAGGTATGGCTACACCTTC.

The chain uses TRBV28 and TRBJ2-2; TRBD1 matches 7 bases. The CDR3 length is 16 residues. Germline V CDR1 and CDR2: MDHEN, SYDVKM. With 1 base clipped from V and 4 bases from J, the junction kept 6 bases outside the gene matches. The CDR3 DNA reads TGTGCCAGCAGTTTATCGAGGGGGCTAAGCACCGGGGAGCTGTTTTTT. Translation: CASSLSRGLSTGELFF.

The rearrangement uses TRBV5-1 and TRBJ2-1; 13 bases fit TRBD2. This CDR3 has 16 amino acids. Germline-derived CDR1 and CDR2 are SGHRS and YFSETQ. The V segment lost 4 bases and the J segment 9 bases; nucleotides outside the gene matches: 10. The CDR3 region is CASSPILAGGRSEQFF. The CDR3 DNA reads TGCGCCAGCAGCCCCATACTAGCGGGAGGGAGGAGTGAGCAGTTCTTC.

The chain combines TRBV9 with TRBJ1-5, with TRBD1 matching 7 bases. CDR1 is SGDLS and CDR2 is YYNGEE in the germline V gene. The trim removed 4 bases at V and 9 bases at J, leaving 10 bases unmatched. The CDR3 is made up of 14 amino acids. The CDR3 DNA is TGTGCCAGCAGCACAGGGGACGGGCGCGGGCCCCAGCATTTT. Encoded protein: CASSTGDGRGPQHF.

The V call is TRBV16, the J call TRBJ1-1; D is undetermined. This CDR3 is built from 15 residues. The V gene's germline CDR1 is KGHSY and CDR2 FQNENV. The V and J ends lost 0 bases and 3 bases respectively, with 11 bases between them. The CDR3 coding sequence is TGTGCCAGCAGCCAATCTTCCGGTTCCCACACTGAAGCTTTCTTT. This gives the protein CASSQSSGSHTEAFF.

The gene calls are TRBV27 and TRBJ1-5; unclear D gene. This CDR3 region has 14 residues. CDR1 and CDR2 from the germline V gene are MNHEY and SMNVEV (reference sequence). V was pared by 4 bases and J by 1 base, with 8 bases between. For the CDR3, the DNA is TGTGCCAGCAGTTCGGACTGGAGCAATCAGCCCCAGCATTTT. Its protein is CASSSDWSNQPQHF.

J is TRBJ2-1 and V is TRBV5-6; TRBD2 aligns across 13 bases. The CDR3 sequence is 16 residues long. V gave up 2 bases and J gave up 8 bases; unmatched junction bases: 7. Germline-derived CDR1 and CDR2 are SGHDT and YYEEEE. This chain's CDR3 is CASSFRTSGSSYEQFF. DNA of the CDR3: TGTGCCAGCAGCTTCCGGACTAGCGGGAGTTCGTATGAGCAGTTCTTC.

This clone was observed a single time. This sequence joins TRBV6-5 and TRBJ2-1; D is perhaps TRBD2 (5 bases). V was clipped by 2 bases and J by 4 bases, with 12 bases between them. CDR1 and CDR2 (germline): MNHEY, SVGAGI. This CDR3 is 15 amino acids long. The CDR3 DNA reads TGTGCCAGCAGTTACGGTACGGGGAAGTACAATGAGCAGTTCTTC. It is translated as CASSYGTGKYNEQFF.

This chain connects TRBV10-2 to TRBJ2-3; TRBD1 matches at 8 bases. The germline gives CDR1 WSHSY, CDR2 SAAADI. The CDR3 extends over 17 amino acids. J was trimmed by 3 bases and V by 1 base; bases with no gene match: 9. The CDR3 loop is CASSEWQGAKVTDTQYF. As DNA, the CDR3 is TGCGCCAGCAGTGAGTGGCAGGGGGCAAAGGTTACAGATACGCAGTATTTT.

V and J are TRBV10-1 and TRBJ1-2, with a weak D call TRBD1 (5 bases). The ends were cut back, 4 bases at V and 4 bases at J, with 10 bases in the middle. Germline V gene data show CDR1 as WNHNN and CDR2 as SYGVQD (reference sequence). This CDR3 is built from 13 residues. In DNA form, the CDR3 reads TGCGCCAGCAGTGGGTACAGGACCTATGGCTACACCTTC. Its protein is CASSGYRTYGYTF.